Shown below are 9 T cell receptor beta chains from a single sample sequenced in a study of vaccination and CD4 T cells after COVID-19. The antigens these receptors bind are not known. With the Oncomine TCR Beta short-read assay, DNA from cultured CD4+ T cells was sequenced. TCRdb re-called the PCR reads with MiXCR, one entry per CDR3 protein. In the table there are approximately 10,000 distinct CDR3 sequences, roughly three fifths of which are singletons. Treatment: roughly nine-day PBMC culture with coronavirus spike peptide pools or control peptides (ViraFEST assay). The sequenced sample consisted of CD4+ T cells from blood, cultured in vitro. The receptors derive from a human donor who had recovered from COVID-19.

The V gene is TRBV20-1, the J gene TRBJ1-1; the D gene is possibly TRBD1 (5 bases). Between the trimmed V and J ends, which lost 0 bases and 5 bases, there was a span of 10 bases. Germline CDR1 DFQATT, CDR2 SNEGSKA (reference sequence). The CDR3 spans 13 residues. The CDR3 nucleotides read TGCAGTGCTAGAGAGCAGGGTTGGACTGAAGCTTTCTTT. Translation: CSAREQGWTEAFF.

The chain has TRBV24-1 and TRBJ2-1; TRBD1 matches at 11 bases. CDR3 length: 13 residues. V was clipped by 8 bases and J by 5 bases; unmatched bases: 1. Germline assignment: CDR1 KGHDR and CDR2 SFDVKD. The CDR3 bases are TGTGCCACCATGGGACAGGGGGACAATGAGCAGTTCTTC. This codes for CATMGQGDNEQFF.

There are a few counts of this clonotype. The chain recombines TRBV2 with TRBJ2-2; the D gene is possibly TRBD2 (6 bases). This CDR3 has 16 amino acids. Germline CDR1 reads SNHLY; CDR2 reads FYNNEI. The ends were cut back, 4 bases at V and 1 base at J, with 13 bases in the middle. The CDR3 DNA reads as TGTGCCAGCAGTGCCGGGGCGGGGTGGAACACCGGGGAGCTGTTTTTT. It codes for CASSAGAGWNTGELFF.

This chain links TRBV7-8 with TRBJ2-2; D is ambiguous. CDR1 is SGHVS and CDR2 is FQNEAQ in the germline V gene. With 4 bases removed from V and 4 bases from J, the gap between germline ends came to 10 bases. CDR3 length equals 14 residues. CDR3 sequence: CASSYSSRTGELFF. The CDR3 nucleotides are TGTGCCAGCAGCTACTCGTCGCGCACCGGGGAGCTGTTTTTT.

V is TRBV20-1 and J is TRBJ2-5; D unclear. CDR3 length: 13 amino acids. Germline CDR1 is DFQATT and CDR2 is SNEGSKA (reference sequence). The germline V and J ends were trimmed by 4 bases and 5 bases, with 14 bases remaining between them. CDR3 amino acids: CSATPESGETQYF. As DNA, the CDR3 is TGCAGTGCTACTCCAGAGTCTGGGGAGACCCAGTACTTC.

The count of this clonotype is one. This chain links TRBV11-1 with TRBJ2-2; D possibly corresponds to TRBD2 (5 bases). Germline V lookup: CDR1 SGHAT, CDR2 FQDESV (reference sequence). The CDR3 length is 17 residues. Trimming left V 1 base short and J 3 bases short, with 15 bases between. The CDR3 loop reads CASSLGSRRGYTGELFF. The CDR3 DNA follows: TGTGCCAGCAGCTTAGGATCCCGGAGAGGGTACACCGGGGAGCTGTTTTTT.

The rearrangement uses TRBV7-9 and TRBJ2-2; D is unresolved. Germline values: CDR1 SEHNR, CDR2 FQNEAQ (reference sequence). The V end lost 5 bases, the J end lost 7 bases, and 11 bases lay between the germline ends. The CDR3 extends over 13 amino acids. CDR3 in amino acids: CASSPSWGGELFF. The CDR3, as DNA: TGTGCCAGCAGCCCTTCTTGGGGCGGGGAGCTGTTTTTT.

The CDR3 here is CASSPTVRTGDTEAFF. The DNA of the CDR3 is TGCGCCAGCAGCCCGACTGTACGGACAGGGGACACTGAAGCTTTCTTT. The V call is TRBV4-3, the J call TRBJ1-1; 9 bases match TRBD1. This CDR3 comprises 16 residues. Germline CDR1 is LGHNA and CDR2 is YSLEER. With 4 bases clipped from V and 3 bases from J, the junction kept 9 bases outside the gene matches.

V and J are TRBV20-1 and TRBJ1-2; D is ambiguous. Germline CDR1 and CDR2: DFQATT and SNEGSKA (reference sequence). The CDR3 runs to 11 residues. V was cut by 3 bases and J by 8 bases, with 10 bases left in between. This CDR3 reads CSASTIGGYTF. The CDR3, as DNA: TGCAGTGCTAGCACGATCGGGGGCTACACCTTC.